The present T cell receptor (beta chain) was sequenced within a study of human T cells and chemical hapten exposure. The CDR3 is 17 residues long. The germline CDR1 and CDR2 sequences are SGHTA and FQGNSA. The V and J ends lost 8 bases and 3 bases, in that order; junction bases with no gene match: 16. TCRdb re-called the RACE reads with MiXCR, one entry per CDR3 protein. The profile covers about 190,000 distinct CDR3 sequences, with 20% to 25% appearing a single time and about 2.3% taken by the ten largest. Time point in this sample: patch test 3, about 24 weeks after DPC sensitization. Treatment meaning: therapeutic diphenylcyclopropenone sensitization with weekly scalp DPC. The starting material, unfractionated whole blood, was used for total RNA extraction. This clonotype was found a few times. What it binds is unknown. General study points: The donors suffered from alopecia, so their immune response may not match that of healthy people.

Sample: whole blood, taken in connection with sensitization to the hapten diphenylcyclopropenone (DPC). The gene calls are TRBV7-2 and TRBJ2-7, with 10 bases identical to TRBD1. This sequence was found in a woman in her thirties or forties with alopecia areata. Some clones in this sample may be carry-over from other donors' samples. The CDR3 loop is CASSFTGTGVGFYEQYF. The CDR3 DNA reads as TGTGCCAGCTCTTTTACCGGGACAGGGGTTGGTTTCTACGAGCAGTACTTC.